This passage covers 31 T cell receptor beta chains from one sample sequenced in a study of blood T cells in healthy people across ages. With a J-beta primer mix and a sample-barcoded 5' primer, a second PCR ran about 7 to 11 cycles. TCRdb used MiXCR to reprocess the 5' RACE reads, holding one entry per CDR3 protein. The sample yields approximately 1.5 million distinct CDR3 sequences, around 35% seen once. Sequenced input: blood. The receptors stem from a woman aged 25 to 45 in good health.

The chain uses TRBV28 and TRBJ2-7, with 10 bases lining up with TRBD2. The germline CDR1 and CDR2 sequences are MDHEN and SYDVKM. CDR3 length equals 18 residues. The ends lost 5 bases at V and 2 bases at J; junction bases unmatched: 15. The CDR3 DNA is TGTGCCAGCAGTCCTGGCTGGACTAGCGGCAAACCCCCCTACGAGCAGTACTTC. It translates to CASSPGWTSGKPPYEQYF.

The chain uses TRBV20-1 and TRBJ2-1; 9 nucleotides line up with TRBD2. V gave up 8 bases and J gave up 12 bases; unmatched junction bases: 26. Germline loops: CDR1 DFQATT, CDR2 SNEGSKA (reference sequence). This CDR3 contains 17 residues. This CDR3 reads CSTIFSSGLARAGGQFF. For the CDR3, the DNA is TGCAGTACTATTTTTTCGTCAGGACTAGCGAGAGCCGGTGGGCAGTTCTTC.

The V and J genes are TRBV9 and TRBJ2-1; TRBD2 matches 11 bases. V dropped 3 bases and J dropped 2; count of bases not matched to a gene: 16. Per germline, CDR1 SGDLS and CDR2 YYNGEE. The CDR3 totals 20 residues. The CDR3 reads CASSGLGTSGDSKPYNEQFF. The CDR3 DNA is TGTGCCAGCAGCGGACTCGGGACTAGCGGTGATTCGAAACCCTACAATGAGCAGTTCTTC.

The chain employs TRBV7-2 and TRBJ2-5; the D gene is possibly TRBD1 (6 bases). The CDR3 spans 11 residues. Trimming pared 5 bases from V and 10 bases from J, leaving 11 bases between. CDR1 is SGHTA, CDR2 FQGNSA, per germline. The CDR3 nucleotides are TGTGCCAGCAGCCTGCGACAGGACCAGTACTTC. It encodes CASSLRQDQYF.

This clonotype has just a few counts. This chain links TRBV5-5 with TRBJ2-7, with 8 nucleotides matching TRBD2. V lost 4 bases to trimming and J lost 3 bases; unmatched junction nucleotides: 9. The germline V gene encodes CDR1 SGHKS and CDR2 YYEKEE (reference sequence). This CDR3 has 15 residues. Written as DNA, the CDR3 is TGTGCCAGCAGCCTGAGCGGGGGTGTCGACTACGAGCAGTACTTC. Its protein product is CASSLSGGVDYEQYF. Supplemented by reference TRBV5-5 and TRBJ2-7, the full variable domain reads DAGVTQSPTHLIKTRGQQVTLRCSPISGHKSVSWYQQVLGQGPQFIFQYYEKEERGRGNFPDRFSARQFPNYSSELNVNALLLGDSALYLCASSLSGGVDYEQYFGPGTRLTVT.

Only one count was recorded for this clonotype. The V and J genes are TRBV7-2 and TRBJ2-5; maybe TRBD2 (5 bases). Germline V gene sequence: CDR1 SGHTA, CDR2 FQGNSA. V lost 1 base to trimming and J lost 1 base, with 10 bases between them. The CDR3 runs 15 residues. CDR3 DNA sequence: TGTGCCAGCAGCTTAGACGGGGTCCTCCAAGAGACCCAGTACTTC. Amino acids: CASSLDGVLQETQYF.

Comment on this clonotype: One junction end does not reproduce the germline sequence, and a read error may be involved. CDR3 DNA: TGCAGTGCTAGAGGGGGTGACAACTCCCACGAGCAGTACTTC. The encoded protein is CSARGGDNSHEQYF. The gene calls are TRBV20-1 and TRBJ2-7; unclear D gene. The V gene's germline CDR1 is DFQATT and CDR2 SNEGSKA (reference sequence). This CDR3 has 14 amino acids.

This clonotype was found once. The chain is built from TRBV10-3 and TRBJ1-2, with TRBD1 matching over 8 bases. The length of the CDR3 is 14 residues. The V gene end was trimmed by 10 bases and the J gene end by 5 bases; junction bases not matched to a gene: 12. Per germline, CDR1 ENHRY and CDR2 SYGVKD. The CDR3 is CATSTGAARYGYTF. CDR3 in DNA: TGTGCCACATCGACAGGGGCCGCTCGGTATGGCTACACCTTC.

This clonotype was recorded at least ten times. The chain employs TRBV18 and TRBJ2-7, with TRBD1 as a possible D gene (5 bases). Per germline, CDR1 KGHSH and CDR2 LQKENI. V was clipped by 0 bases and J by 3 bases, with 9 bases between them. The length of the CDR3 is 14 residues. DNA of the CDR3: TGTGCCAGCTCACCACCGTCAGGGATCTACGAGCAGTACTTC. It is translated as CASSPPSGIYEQYF.

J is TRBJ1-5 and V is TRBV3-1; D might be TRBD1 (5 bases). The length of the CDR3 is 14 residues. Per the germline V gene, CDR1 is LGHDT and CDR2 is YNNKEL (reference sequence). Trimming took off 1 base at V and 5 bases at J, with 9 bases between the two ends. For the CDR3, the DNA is TGTGCCAGCAGCCAAGGCCCGACAGATCAGCCCCAGCATTTT. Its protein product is CASSQGPTDQPQHF.

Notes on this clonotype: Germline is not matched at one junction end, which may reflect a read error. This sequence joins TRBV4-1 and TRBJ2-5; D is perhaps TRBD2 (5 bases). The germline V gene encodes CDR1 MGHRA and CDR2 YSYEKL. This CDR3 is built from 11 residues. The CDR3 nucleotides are TGCGCCTGCAGCCAAGGGTGGGAGCAGTACTTC. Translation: CACSQGWEQYF.

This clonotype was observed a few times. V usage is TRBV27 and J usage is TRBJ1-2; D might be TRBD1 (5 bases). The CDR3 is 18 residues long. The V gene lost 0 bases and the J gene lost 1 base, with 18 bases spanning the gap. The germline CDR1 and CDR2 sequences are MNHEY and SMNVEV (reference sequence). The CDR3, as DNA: TGTGCCAGCAGTTTATCGGGAAGAGGGGCCACTCTTAACTATGGCTACACCTTC. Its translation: CASSLSGRGATLNYGYTF.

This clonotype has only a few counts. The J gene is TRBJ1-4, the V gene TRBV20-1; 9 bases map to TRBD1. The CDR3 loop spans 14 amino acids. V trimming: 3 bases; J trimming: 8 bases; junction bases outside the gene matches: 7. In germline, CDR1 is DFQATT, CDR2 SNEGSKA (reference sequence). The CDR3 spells CSARPGQGGEKLFF. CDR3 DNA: TGCAGTGCTAGGCCGGGACAGGGAGGGGAAAAACTGTTTTTT.

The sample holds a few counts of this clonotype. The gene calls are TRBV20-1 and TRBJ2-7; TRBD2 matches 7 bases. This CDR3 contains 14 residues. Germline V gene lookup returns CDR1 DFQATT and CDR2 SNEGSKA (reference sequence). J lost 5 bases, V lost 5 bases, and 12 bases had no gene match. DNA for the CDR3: TGCAGTGCTCCGAACTTCTTTACTAGCGACGAGCAGTACTTC. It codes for CSAPNFFTSDEQYF.

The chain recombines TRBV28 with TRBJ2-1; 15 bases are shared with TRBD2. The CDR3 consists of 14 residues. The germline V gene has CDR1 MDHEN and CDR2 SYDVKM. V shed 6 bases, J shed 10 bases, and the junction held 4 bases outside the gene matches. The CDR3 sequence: CASRTGTSGREQFF. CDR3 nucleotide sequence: TGTGCCAGCAGAACCGGGACTAGCGGGAGGGAGCAGTTCTTC.

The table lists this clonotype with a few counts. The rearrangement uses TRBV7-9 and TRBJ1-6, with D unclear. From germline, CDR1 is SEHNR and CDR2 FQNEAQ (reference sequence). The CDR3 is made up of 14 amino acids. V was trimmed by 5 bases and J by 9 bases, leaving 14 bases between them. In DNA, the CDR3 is TGTGCCAGCAGCGGTCCGGGAAGTCCTTCACCCCTCCACTTT. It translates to CASSGPGSPSPLHF.

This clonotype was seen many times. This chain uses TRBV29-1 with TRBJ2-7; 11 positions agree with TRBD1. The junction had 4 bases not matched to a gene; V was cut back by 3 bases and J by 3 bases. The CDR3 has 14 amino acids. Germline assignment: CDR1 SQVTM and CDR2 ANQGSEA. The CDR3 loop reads CSVDYGTGGYEQYF. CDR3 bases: TGCAGCGTTGACTACGGGACAGGGGGCTACGAGCAGTACTTC.

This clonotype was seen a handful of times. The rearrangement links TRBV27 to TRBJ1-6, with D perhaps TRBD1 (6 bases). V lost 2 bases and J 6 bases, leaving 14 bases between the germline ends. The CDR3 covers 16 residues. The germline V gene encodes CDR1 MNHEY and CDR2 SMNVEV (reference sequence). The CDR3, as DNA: TGTGCCAGCAGTTTAAGTATTGGGGGCAGTAATTCACCCCTCCACTTT. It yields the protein CASSLSIGGSNSPLHF.

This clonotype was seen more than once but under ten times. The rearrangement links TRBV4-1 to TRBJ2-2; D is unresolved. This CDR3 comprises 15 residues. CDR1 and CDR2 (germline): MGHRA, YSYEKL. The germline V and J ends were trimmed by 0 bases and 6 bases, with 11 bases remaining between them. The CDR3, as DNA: TGCGCCAGCAGCCAAGATCTTCATACGGCCGGGGAGCTGTTTTTT. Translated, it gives CASSQDLHTAGELFF.

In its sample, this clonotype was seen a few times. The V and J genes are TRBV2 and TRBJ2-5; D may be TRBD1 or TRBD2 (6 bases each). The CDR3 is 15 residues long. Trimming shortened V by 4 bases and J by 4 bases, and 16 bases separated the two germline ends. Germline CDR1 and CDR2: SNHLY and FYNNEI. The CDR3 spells CASSVTTGGGETQYF. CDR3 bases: TGTGCCAGCAGTGTAACGACCGGGGGCGGAGAGACCCAGTACTTC.

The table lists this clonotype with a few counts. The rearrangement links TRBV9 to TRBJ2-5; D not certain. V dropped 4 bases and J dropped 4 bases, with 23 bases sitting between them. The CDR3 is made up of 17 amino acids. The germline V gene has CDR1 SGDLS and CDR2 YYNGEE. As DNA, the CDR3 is TGTGCCAGCAGCCCAGAGGCTACATCCCCTGGGTCAGAGACCCAGTACTTC. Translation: CASSPEATSPGSETQYF. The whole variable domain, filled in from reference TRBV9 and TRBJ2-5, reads DSGVTQTPKHLITATGQRVTLRCSPRSGDLSVYWYQQSLDQGLQFLIQYYNGEERAKGNILERFSAQQFPDLHSELNLSSLELGDSALYFCASSPEATSPGSETQYFGPGTRLLVL.

The CDR3 sequence is CASSSGQVLHYGYTF. In nucleotides, the CDR3 is TGTGCCAGCAGCTCGGGACAGGTACTGCACTATGGCTACACCTTC. This chain joins TRBV6-6 and TRBJ1-2; 8 nucleotides agree with TRBD1. The V gene end was trimmed by 6 bases and the J gene end by 3 bases; junction bases not matched to a gene: 9. CDR3 size: 15 residues. Germline V gives CDR1 MNHNY, CDR2 SVGAGI (reference sequence).

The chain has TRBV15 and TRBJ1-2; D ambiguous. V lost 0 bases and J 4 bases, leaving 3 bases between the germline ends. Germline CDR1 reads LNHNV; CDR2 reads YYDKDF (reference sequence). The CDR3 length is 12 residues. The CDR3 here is CATSRESYGYTF. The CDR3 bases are TGTGCCACCAGCAGAGAGTCCTATGGCTACACCTTC.

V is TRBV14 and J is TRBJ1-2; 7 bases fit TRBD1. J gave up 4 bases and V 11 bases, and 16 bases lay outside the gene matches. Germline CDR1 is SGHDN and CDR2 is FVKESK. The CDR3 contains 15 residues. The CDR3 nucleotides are TGTGCCGACCGTGAGTCGCCAGGGGGTCCCTATGGCTACACCTTC. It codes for CADRESPGGPYGYTF. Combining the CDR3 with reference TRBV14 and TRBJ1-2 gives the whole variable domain EAGVTQFPSHSVIEKGQTVTLRCDPISGHDNLYWYRRVMGKEIKFLLHFVKESKQDESGMPNNRFLAERTGGTYSTLKVQPAELEDSGVYFCADRESPGGPYGYTFGSGTRLTVV.

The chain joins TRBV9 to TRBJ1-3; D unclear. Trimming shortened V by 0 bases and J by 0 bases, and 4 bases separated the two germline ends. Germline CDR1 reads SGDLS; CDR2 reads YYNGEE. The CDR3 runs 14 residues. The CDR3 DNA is TGTGCCAGCAGCGTAGATAACTCTGGAAACACCATATATTTT. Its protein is CASSVDNSGNTIYF.

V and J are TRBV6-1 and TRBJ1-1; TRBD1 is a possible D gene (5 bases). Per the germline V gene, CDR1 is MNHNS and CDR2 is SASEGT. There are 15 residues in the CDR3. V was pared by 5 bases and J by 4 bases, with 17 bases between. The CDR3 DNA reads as TGTGCCAGCAGTAAGGCGGGACGGATGAGCACTGAAGCTTTCTTT. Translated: CASSKAGRMSTEAFF.

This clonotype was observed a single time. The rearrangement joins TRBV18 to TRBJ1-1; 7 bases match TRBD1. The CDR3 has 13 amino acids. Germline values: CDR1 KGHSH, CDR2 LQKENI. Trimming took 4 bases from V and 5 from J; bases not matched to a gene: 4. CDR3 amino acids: CASSQQGSTEAFF. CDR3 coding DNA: TGTGCCAGCTCACAACAGGGGAGTACTGAAGCTTTCTTT.

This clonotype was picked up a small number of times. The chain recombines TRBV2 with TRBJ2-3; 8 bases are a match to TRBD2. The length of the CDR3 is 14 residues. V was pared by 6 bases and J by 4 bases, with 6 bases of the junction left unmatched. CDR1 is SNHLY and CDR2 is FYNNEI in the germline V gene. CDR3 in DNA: TGTGCCAGCAGAGGGACTAGTTACGCAGATACGCAGTATTTT. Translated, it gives CASRGTSYADTQYF.

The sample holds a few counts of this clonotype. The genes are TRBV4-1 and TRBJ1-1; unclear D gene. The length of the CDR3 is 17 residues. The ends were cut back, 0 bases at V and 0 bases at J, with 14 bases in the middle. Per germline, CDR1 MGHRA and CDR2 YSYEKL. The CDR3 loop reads CASSQDWAGLMNTEAFF. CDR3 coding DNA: TGCGCCAGCAGCCAAGATTGGGCAGGCTTGATGAACACTGAAGCTTTCTTT.

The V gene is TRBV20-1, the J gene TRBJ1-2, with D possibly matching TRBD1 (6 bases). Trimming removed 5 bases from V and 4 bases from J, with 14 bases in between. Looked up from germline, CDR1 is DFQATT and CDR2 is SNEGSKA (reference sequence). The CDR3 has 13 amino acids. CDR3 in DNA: TGCAGTGCTCCCCGGTCCAGGGGCTATGGCTACACCTTC. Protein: CSAPRSRGYGYTF.

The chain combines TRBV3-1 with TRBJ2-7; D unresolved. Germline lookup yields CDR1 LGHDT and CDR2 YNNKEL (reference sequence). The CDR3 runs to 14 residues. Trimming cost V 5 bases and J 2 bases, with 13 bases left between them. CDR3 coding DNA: TGTGCCAGCAGCGAAAGGGTCGCGACCTACGAGCAGTACTTC. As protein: CASSERVATYEQYF.